This T cell receptor beta chain is drawn from a study of cytomegalovirus exposure and HLA in healthy donors. Study background: When 398 donors were genotyped, roughly 78% of them were found to fall in the Caucasian-associated ancestry cluster.

Broader study findings: A prior analysis recorded that most TCR beta V segments were productive about 90% or about 30% of the time.

Per germline, CDR1 LGHNA and CDR2 YNFKEQ. The CDR3 is made up of 16 amino acids. V lost 4 bases and J 6 bases, leaving 21 bases between the germline ends. About this clone itself: Its target is not known.

With 60 Vbeta and 13 Jbeta primers, the PCR was carried out. Assay used: immunoSEQ multiplex PCR; TCRdb lists only in-frame clones, some missing. The sample holds under 150,000 clones; less than 85% are singletons and the top ten take approximately 10%. The sequence came from a woman aged 50 to 60 in good health and CMV-seropositive. The chain combines TRBV4-2 with TRBJ1-1; D possibly corresponds to TRBD1 (5 bases). The sequenced sample was PBMCs. DNA for the CDR3: TGTGCCAGCAGCCCAGGCGGGGGTGGTTCGTCGCCTGAAGCTTTCTTT. It translates to CASSPGGGGSSPEAFF.